A selection of T cell receptor beta chains follows, all from one sample in a study of blood T cells in healthy people across ages. Each CDR3 protein gets one entry after TCRdb re-called the 5' RACE reads with MiXCR. The sample gives about 1.8 million distinct CDR3 sequences, about 50% of which show up once; less than 2.5% is in the top ten. The sample comprised blood. Every receptor here comes from a woman aged 40 to 55 in good health. CDR3s include the opening cysteine and the closing phenylalanine or tryptophan. A D gene is named only where the DNA matches it firmly. Clone size is stated in some rows and not others, as once, few, many or a class when expanded.

size	D	V	J	DNA	CDR3
.	.	TRBV28	TRBJ1-6	TGTGCCAGCGGGGAAGTTAATTCACCCCTCCACTTT	CASGEVNSPLHF
once	TRBD2	TRBV7-2	TRBJ2-5	TGTGCCAGCAGCTTCATAGCGGGGGGGCTTGGGGAGACCCAGTACTTC	CASSFIAGGLGETQYF
.	TRBD2	TRBV6-1	TRBJ2-3	TGTGCCAGCGGCAGGGCTAGCGGACTACGCACAGATACGCAGTATTTT	CASGRASGLRTDTQYF
few	.	TRBV20-1	TRBJ2-5	TGCAGTGCTAGAGCTGAAGGGCGGGAGACCCAGTACTTC	CSARAEGRETQYF
.	TRBD1	TRBV20-1	TRBJ1-1	TGCAGTGGCCGGTCGACAGGGGCGGCTAACACTGAAGCTTTCTTT	CSGRSTGAANTEAFF
few	TRBD1	TRBV28	TRBJ2-7	TGTGCCAGCACCCACAGGGGCTACGAGCAGTACTTC	CASTHRGYEQYF
.	TRBD1	TRBV6-2/TRBV6-3	TRBJ2-3	TGTGCCAGCAGTTCCCAGGGACAGGGAAGATTAAATACGCAGTATTTT	CASSSQGQGRLNTQYF
few	.	TRBV24-1	TRBJ1-2	TGTGCCACCAGTGATGCCAGCGGGCGGGATGGCTACACCTTC	CATSDASGRDGYTF
.	.	TRBV4-3	TRBJ2-1	TGCGCCAGCAGCCAAGATAGGACTACCACCCATGAGCAGTTCTTC	CASSQDRTTTHEQFF
.	TRBD2	TRBV10-2	TRBJ2-5	TGCGCCAGCAGGGATAGCGGGTATCAAGAGACCCAGTACTTC	CASRDSGYQETQYF
.	TRBD2	TRBV6-5	TRBJ2-3	TGTGCCAGCAGTTACGGAGCGGGGGGTCGCGGAGATACGCAGTATTTT	CASSYGAGGRGDTQYF
.	.	TRBV6-5	TRBJ1-6	TGTGCCAGCAGTGTCGTCAAGGGACCTTCACCCCTCCACTTT	CASSVVKGPSPLHF
few	.	TRBV20-1	TRBJ2-3	TGCAGTGCTAGACGTGCGGGGAGCACAGATACGCAGTATTTT	CSARRAGSTDTQYF
.	.	TRBV6-2/TRBV6-3	TRBJ2-5	TGTGCCAGCAGCCTTCCGGGGGGACACGAAGAGACCCAGTACTTC	CASSLPGGHEETQYF
.	.	TRBV29-1	TRBJ1-2	TGCAGCGTTAGCGGGGGGCCCGATCTTAACTATGGCTACACCTTC	CSVSGGPDLNYGYTF
.	.	TRBV6-5	TRBJ2-5	TGTGCCAGCAGCCCAGGAGAAGTACTCTGGGAGACCCAGTACTTC	CASSPGEVLWETQYF
.	.	TRBV20-1	TRBJ1-5	TGCAGTGCTAGGGGAATTAATCAGCCCCAGCATTTT	CSARGINQPQHF
.	.	TRBV20-1	TRBJ1-2	TGCAGTGCTAGTGGTCCCTCCTCTCTAAACTATGGCTACACCTTC	CSASGPSSLNYGYTF
.	.	TRBV9	TRBJ2-5	TGTGCCAGCAGCCCGGCAAGCTTGGATACCCAGTACTTC	CASSPASLDTQYF
.	.	TRBV4-2	TRBJ1-5	TGTGCCAGCAGCCTCCGAGGGGGGTATAGCAATCAGCCCCAGCATTTT	CASSLRGGYSNQPQHF
.	.	TRBV10-3	TRBJ2-1	TGTGCCATCAGTGAGTCCGGGGGCGGGGTGGAACAGTTCTTC	CAISESGGGVEQFF
.	TRBD1	TRBV9	TRBJ1-5	TGTGCCAGCAGTCCCGGCCTAACAGGGGAGGATAGCAATCAGCCCCAGCATTTT	CASSPGLTGEDSNQPQHF
.	TRBD1	TRBV14	TRBJ1-2	TGTGCCAGCAACGCAGGGGGCCCAACCTATGGCTACACCTTC	CASNAGGPTYGYTF
.	TRBD2	TRBV2	TRBJ2-3	TGTGCCAGCACCGCTGCCGGGGGGACTAGCGGCACAGATACGCAGTATTTT	CASTAAGGTSGTDTQYF
.	.	TRBV20-1	TRBJ2-7	TGCAGTGCTTCGCCCGGGACGGATGAGCAGTACTTC	CSASPGTDEQYF
few	TRBD2	TRBV9	TRBJ2-3	TGTGCCAGCAGCCCGCATAACCCGGGGACTAGCATGGCGCAGTATTTT	CASSPHNPGTSMAQYF
.	.	TRBV7-3	TRBJ2-1	TGTGCCAGCAGCTGGAGGGGGGAAGTCAACAATGAGCAGTTCTTC	CASSWRGEVNNEQFF
.	.	TRBV27	TRBJ1-1	TGTGCCAGCAGTTTAGGAGTACAGACTGAAGCTTTCTTT	CASSLGVQTEAFF
.	.	TRBV6-5	TRBJ1-5	TGTGCCAGCGGGACCCACAAATATAGCAATCAGCCCCAGCATTTT	CASGTHKYSNQPQHF
once	TRBD2	TRBV7-3	TRBJ2-4	TGTGCCAGCAGCTTAAGCGCGGGAGGCATTCAGTACTTC	CASSLSAGGIQYF
few	TRBD2	TRBV4-2	TRBJ2-3	TGTGCCAGCAGCCAAGATGTACAAGCGGGGGGTATCACAGATACGCAGTATTTT	CASSQDVQAGGITDTQYF
.	.	TRBV24-1	TRBJ2-5	TGTGCCACCAGTGGGACAGCGTACCAAGAGACCCAGTACTTC	CATSGTAYQETQYF
.	TRBD2	TRBV20-1	TRBJ2-3	TGCAGTGCTAGGACTAGCGGGGGGCTGGCAGATACGCAGTATTTT	CSARTSGGLADTQYF
many	.	TRBV18	TRBJ2-5	TGTGCCAGCTCACCTCAGGGTTCGGAAGAGACCCAGTACTTC	CASSPQGSEETQYF
few	TRBD1	TRBV5-5	TRBJ2-1	TGTGCCAGCAGAAGAACAGGGGGTGCGAACGATGAGCAGTTCTTC	CASRRTGGANDEQFF
.	.	TRBV20-1	TRBJ2-5	TGCAGTGCTAGGGCCCAGTGGAGCGAGACCCAGTACTTC	CSARAQWSETQYF
.	TRBD2	TRBV7-2	TRBJ2-5	TGTGCCAGCAGCTCACTGGGGGGGAGCCAGTACTTC	CASSSLGGSQYF
once	TRBD2	TRBV7-9	TRBJ2-3	TGTGCCAGCAGCCCCCTGACTAGCGGGGAACGCACAGATACGCAGTATTTT	CASSPLTSGERTDTQYF
.	.	TRBV4-2	TRBJ2-2	TGTGCCAGCAGCCAAGTTCGGACCCAAGGGGGGATCACCGGGGAGCTGTTTTTT	CASSQVRTQGGITGELFF
.	.	TRBV12-3/TRBV12-4	TRBJ2-2	TGTGCCAGCAGTTTAGGCCCAGGGGAGACCGGGGAGCTGTTTTTT	CASSLGPGETGELFF
few	.	TRBV6-5	TRBJ2-5	TGTGCCAGCAGTTTTCGGACCGGGGAGACCCAGTACTTC	CASSFRTGETQYF
.	.	TRBV5-1	TRBJ2-7	TGCGCCAGCAGCTTGGGGACAACCGGCGGGTCCTACGAGCAGTACTTC	CASSLGTTGGSYEQYF
.	.	TRBV4-3	TRBJ2-1	TGCGCCAGCAGAAGAAAGGGCGGGGCAAACAATGAGCAGTTCTTC	CASRRKGGANNEQFF
many	TRBD1	TRBV12-3/TRBV12-4	TRBJ2-1	TGTGCCAGCAGTCAGGGGGCCGGTTACAATGAGCAGTTCTTC	CASSQGAGYNEQFF